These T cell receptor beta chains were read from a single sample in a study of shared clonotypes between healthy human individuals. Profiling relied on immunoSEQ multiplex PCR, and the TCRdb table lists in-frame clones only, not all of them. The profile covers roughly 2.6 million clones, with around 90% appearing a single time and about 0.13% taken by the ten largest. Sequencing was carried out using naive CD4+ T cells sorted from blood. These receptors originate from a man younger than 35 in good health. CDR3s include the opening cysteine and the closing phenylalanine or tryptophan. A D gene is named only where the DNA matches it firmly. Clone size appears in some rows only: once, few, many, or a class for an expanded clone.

CASSFQDRGQETQYF | TGTGCCAGCAGCTTCCAGGACAGGGGCCAAGAGACCCAGTACTTC | 15 | TRBJ2-5 | TRBD1 | TRBV13 | .
CASSPQAGGINEQFF | TGTGCCAGCAGCCCCCAAGCGGGGGGAATTAATGAGCAGTTCTTC | 15 | TRBJ2-1 | TRBD2 | TRBV7-3 | .
CASSLMASGSTDTQYF | TGTGCCAGCAGTCTTATGGCTAGCGGGAGCACAGATACGCAGTATTTT | 16 | TRBJ2-3 | TRBD2 | TRBV2 | .
CASSPGAEAYGYTF | TGTGCCAGCTCACCAGGTGCAGAGGCCTATGGCTACACCTTC | 14 | TRBJ1-2 | . | TRBV18 | once
CASSLASGSRDTQYF | TGCGCCAGCAGCTTGGCTAGCGGGAGTAGAGATACGCAGTATTTT | 15 | TRBJ2-3 | TRBD2 | TRBV5-1 | .
CASSSQGISYEQYF | TGTGCCAGCAGCTCACAGGGAATCTCCTACGAGCAGTACTTC | 14 | TRBJ2-7 | . | TRBV5-4 | once
CASSLSDSDVDTQYF | TGCGCCAGCAGCTTGTCCGACAGCGACGTAGATACGCAGTATTTT | 15 | TRBJ2-3 | . | TRBV5-1 | .
CAISDRDRAADTQYF | TGTGCCATCAGTGATCGGGACAGGGCCGCAGATACGCAGTATTTT | 15 | TRBJ2-3 | TRBD1 | TRBV10-3 | .
CASSSPVTDTQYF | TGTGCCAGCAGCTCACCCGTCACAGATACGCAGTATTTT | 13 | TRBJ2-3 | . | TRBV5-4 | once
CASSFRGGPYNEQFF | TGTGCCAGCAGCTTTAGGGGGGGTCCATACAATGAGCAGTTCTTC | 15 | TRBJ2-1 | . | TRBV7-3 | .
CASSLGGGKGYGYTF | TGTGCCAGCAGTTTGGGAGGGGGCAAGGGGTATGGCTACACCTTC | 15 | TRBJ1-2 | TRBD1 | TRBV27 | .
CASRHSGRSSYNEQFF | TGTGCCAGCAGACACTCTGGTCGGAGCTCCTACAATGAGCAGTTCTTC | 16 | TRBJ2-1 | . | TRBV25-1 | .
CASSVGTSGSYNEQFF | TGTGCCAGCAGCGTTGGGACTAGCGGGTCTTACAATGAGCAGTTCTTC | 16 | TRBJ2-1 | TRBD2 | TRBV9 | .
CASKEAGRTDTQYF | TGTGCCAGCAAGGAAGCAGGGAGGACAGATACGCAGTATTTT | 14 | TRBJ2-3 | . | TRBV5-6 | once
CASSLFSQGTNEKLFF | TGTGCCAGCAGTTTATTTTCCCAGGGGACTAATGAAAAACTGTTTTTT | 16 | TRBJ1-4 | . | TRBV28 | .
CASSPRTGPNEQFF | TGTGCCAGCAGCCCGCGGACAGGTCCCAATGAGCAGTTCTTC | 14 | TRBJ2-1 | TRBD1 | TRBV11-3 | .
CASSFRSRVDSGANVLTF | TGTGCCAGCAGTTTCAGAAGCCGTGTAGACTCTGGGGCCAACGTCCTGACTTTC | 18 | TRBJ2-6 | . | TRBV28 | .
CASSEALWGPLTYEQYF | TGTGCCAGCAGTGAAGCTTTGTGGGGTCCCTTAACCTACGAGCAGTACTTC | 17 | TRBJ2-7 | . | TRBV6-1 | once
CASSSTVATNEKLFF | TGCGCCAGCAGCTCAACGGTTGCAACTAATGAAAAACTGTTTTTT | 15 | TRBJ1-4 | . | TRBV5-1 | .
CATRTDYEQYF | TGTGCCACCCGGACGGATTACGAGCAGTACTTC | 11 | TRBJ2-7 | . | TRBV7-8 | .
CASSLRQGARNEQYF | TGTGCCAGCAGCTTAAGACAGGGGGCAAGAAACGAGCAGTACTTC | 15 | TRBJ2-7 | TRBD1 | TRBV7-2 | .
CASTRRGAWRKNEQFF | TGTGCCAGCACCCGCCGGGGGGCTTGGAGGAAAAATGAGCAGTTCTTC | 16 | TRBJ2-1 | . | TRBV21-1 | .
CASSPGASNYGYTF | TGTGCCAGCAGCCCCGGGGCCTCTAACTATGGCTACACCTTC | 14 | TRBJ1-2 | . | TRBV5-8 | .
CASRFTSSYNSPLHF | TGCGCCAGCAGGTTTACGAGCTCCTATAATTCACCCCTCCACTTT | 15 | TRBJ1-6 | . | TRBV5-1 | .
CAISVGGGLDTQYF | TGTGCCATCAGTGTAGGCGGGGGACTTGATACGCAGTATTTT | 14 | TRBJ2-3 | TRBD2 | TRBV10-3 | .
CASSRFPNEKLFF | TGTGCCAGCAGCCGTTTCCCCAATGAAAAACTGTTTTTT | 13 | TRBJ1-4 | . | TRBV6-5 | .
CASSPPVRPQHF | TGCGCCAGCAGCCCGCCGGTCCGGCCCCAGCATTTT | 12 | TRBJ1-5 | . | TRBV5-1 | few
CASSAGASYGYTF | TGTGCCTCTTCGGCAGGGGCAAGCTATGGCTACACCTTC | 13 | TRBJ1-2 | . | TRBV19 | .
CASSLGPDSINEQFF | TGTGCCAGCAGCTTGGGGCCGGACTCCATCAATGAGCAGTTCTTC | 15 | TRBJ2-1 | . | TRBV5-4 | .
CASSGTGKIDGYTF | TGTGCCAGCTCGGGGACAGGTAAGATTGATGGCTACACCTTC | 14 | TRBJ1-2 | TRBD1 | TRBV18 | .
CASSQDGVRSTDTQYF | TGCGCCAGCAGCCAAGACGGGGTTCGAAGCACAGATACGCAGTATTTT | 16 | TRBJ2-3 | . | TRBV4-1 | .
CASSHDRDGYTF | TGTGCCAGCAGTCATGACAGGGATGGCTACACCTTC | 12 | TRBJ1-2 | TRBD1 | TRBV28 | .
CASTPQGVRSGYTF | TGTGCCAGCACTCCACAGGGGGTGAGGAGCGGCTACACCTTC | 14 | TRBJ1-2 | TRBD1 | TRBV25-1 | .
CASSGEGGGPQETQYF | TGCGCCAGCAGCGGAGAAGGGGGGGGCCCACAAGAGACCCAGTACTTC | 16 | TRBJ2-5 | . | TRBV5-1 | .
CASSALGRGANTGELFF | TGTGCCAGCAGTGCACTGGGGCGCGGCGCGAACACCGGGGAGCTGTTTTTT | 17 | TRBJ2-2 | . | TRBV6-1 | .
CASRATYMNTEAFF | TGTGCCAGCAGGGCGACATACATGAACACTGAAGCTTTCTTT | 14 | TRBJ1-1 | . | TRBV2 | .
CASSLALGGTSTDTQYF | TGTGCCAGCAGCTTAGCCCTCGGCGGGACTAGCACAGATACGCAGTATTTT | 17 | TRBJ2-3 | . | TRBV7-3 | .
CASSQDLRGLQETQYF | TGCGCCAGCAGCCAAGACTTGAGAGGGTTACAAGAGACCCAGTACTTC | 16 | TRBJ2-5 | . | TRBV4-1 | .
CASSIETSGVLRRFF | TGCGCCAGCAGCATTGAGACTAGCGGGGTCCTAAGGCGGTTCTTC | 15 | TRBJ2-1 | TRBD2 | TRBV5-1 | .
CASSVSGTNTEAFF | TGTGCCAGCAGCGTCTCCGGGACGAACACTGAAGCTTTCTTT | 14 | TRBJ1-1 | . | TRBV9 | .
CATSRTPGRNEQFF | TGTGCCACCAGCAGGACCCCGGGTCGGAATGAGCAGTTCTTC | 14 | TRBJ2-1 | . | TRBV15 | .
CASSLDSGGSKNIQYF | TGTGCCAGCAGCTTAGATTCAGGGGGTTCCAAAAACATTCAGTACTTC | 16 | TRBJ2-4 | TRBD1 | TRBV7-9 | .
CASLRGTEAFF | TGTGCCAGCCTGAGGGGCACTGAAGCTTTCTTT | 11 | TRBJ1-1 | . | TRBV6-5 | .
CASSPGGGETQYF | TGTGCCAGCAGCCCCGGGGGGGGAGAGACCCAGTACTTC | 13 | TRBJ2-5 | TRBD2 | TRBV7-8 | .
CASSIRDRVFTGELFF | TGCGCCAGCAGCATCCGGGACAGGGTCTTCACCGGGGAGCTGTTTTTT | 16 | TRBJ2-2 | TRBD1 | TRBV5-1 | once
CASSRVSHEQYF | TGTGCCAGCAGCCGCGTTTCCCACGAGCAGTACTTC | 12 | TRBJ2-7 | . | TRBV9 | .
CASSTRHGSTDTQYF | TGCGCCAGCAGCACTCGACATGGTAGCACAGATACGCAGTATTTT | 15 | TRBJ2-3 | . | TRBV5-1 | .
CASTRDRARETQYF | TGTGCCAGCACCCGGGACAGGGCCCGAGAGACCCAGTACTTC | 14 | TRBJ2-5 | TRBD1 | TRBV2 | .
CASSRGSASGAPETQYF | TGTGCCAGCAGCCGGGGGTCAGCTAGCGGGGCCCCAGAGACCCAGTACTTC | 17 | TRBJ2-5 | TRBD2 | TRBV5-4 | .
CASSPRGPGKAGANVLTF | TGTGCCAGCAGCCCACGAGGACCAGGGAAGGCTGGGGCCAACGTCCTGACTTTC | 18 | TRBJ2-6 | . | TRBV7-3 | .
CASSYGGLAGAKQYF | TGTGCCAGCAGTTACGGGGGACTAGCGGGAGCTAAGCAGTACTTC | 15 | TRBJ2-7 | TRBD2 | TRBV6-6 | .
CASSLGRLTNTGELFF | TGTGCCAGCAGCTTGGGCCGGCTTACCAACACCGGGGAGCTGTTTTTT | 16 | TRBJ2-2 | . | TRBV5-6 | .
CASSVPSGRFYGYTF | TGTGCCAGCAGTGTTCCCTCGGGCCGCTTCTATGGCTACACCTTC | 15 | TRBJ1-2 | . | TRBV28 | .
CASSRGPAQETQYF | TGTGCCAGCAGTCGGGGACCCGCTCAAGAGACCCAGTACTTC | 14 | TRBJ2-5 | . | TRBV11-1 | .
CASSYSGQLYGGYTF | TGTGCCAGCAGTTACTCTGGACAGCTTTATGGAGGCTACACCTTC | 15 | TRBJ1-2 | . | TRBV6-5 | .
CASSLFGTVTYNEQFF | TGTGCCAGCAGCTTATTTGGGACCGTGACCTACAATGAGCAGTTCTTC | 16 | TRBJ2-1 | . | TRBV7-3 | .
CASSFPGGNIQYF | TGTGCCAGCAGCTTCCCCGGGGGAAACATTCAGTACTTC | 13 | TRBJ2-4 | . | TRBV7-9 | once
CSVAPGGEQYF | TGCAGCGTCGCACCAGGAGGTGAGCAGTACTTC | 11 | TRBJ2-7 | . | TRBV29-1 | .
CASGPGTGGQETQYF | TGTGCCAGCGGACCGGGGACAGGGGGCCAAGAGACCCAGTACTTC | 15 | TRBJ2-5 | TRBD1 | TRBV7-6 | .
CASKLEAGEQFF | TGTGCCAGCAAACTTGAGGCGGGGGAGCAGTTCTTC | 12 | TRBJ2-1 | . | TRBV6-1 | .